Following are 29 T cell receptor beta chains from one sample sequenced in a study of CD8 T cells in ankylosing spondylitis. General study points: There was a TCR beta motif, made of several highly homologous variants, that appeared characteristic of ankylosing spondylitis blood.

TCRdb recomputed calls from the 5' RACE reads with MiXCR, one row per CDR3 protein. The profile shows under 950,000 distinct CDR3 sequences, under 20% of them singletons. These receptors' targets are unknown. Sequences were obtained from blood, either unsorted or a sorted T cell fraction (not recorded which). These receptor sequences come from a male donor with ankylosing spondylitis.

This clonotype was observed a few times. V gene TRBV10-3 combines with J gene TRBJ2-3; D is possibly TRBD2 (5 bases). CDR1 is ENHRY, CDR2 SYGVKD, per germline. V was shortened by 6 bases and J by 2 bases, with 12 bases between the two germline ends. The CDR3 is made up of 14 amino acids. CDR3 amino acids: CAIRDSIYTDTQYF. As DNA, the CDR3 is TGTGCCATCAGGGACTCCATTTACACAGATACGCAGTATTTT.

The table lists this clonotype with many counts. The J gene is TRBJ1-1, the V gene TRBV12-3 or TRBV12-4, with 7 positions matching TRBD1. The CDR3 has 15 residues. Trimming at V came to 3 bases and at J to 4 bases, leaving 8 bases not matched to a gene. The CDR3 DNA reads as TGTGCCAGCAGTTTCGGCAGGGGGGGGAGCACTGAAGCTTTCTTT. Encoded protein: CASSFGRGGSTEAFF.

V gene TRBV29-1 combines with J gene TRBJ2-1; 7 bases are a match to TRBD1. Germline CDR1 reads SQVTM; CDR2 reads ANQGSEA. The CDR3 length is 17 residues. V lost 6 bases to trimming and J lost 0 bases; unmatched junction nucleotides: 14. CDR3 sequence (DNA): TGCAGCGTCGACGACTCAAGGGACAGCCGCTCCTACAATGAGCAGTTCTTC. Encoded protein: CSVDDSRDSRSYNEQFF.

This chain links TRBV5-1 with TRBJ2-2; a weak D match, TRBD2 (6 bases). The germline V and J ends were trimmed by 5 bases and 5 bases, with 13 bases remaining between them. Per germline, CDR1 SGHRS and CDR2 YFSETQ. The CDR3 is made up of 14 amino acids. The CDR3 region is CASRWTAGTGELFF. The CDR3, as DNA: TGCGCCAGCAGATGGACTGCGGGGACCGGGGAGCTGTTTTTT.

The V call is TRBV27, the J call TRBJ2-7; D is unclear. V lost 6 bases and J lost 0, with 15 bases in between. Germline V CDR1 and CDR2: MNHEY, SMNVEV (reference sequence). CDR3 length equals 15 residues. The CDR3 sequence: CASSPIPVSSYEQYF. In nucleotides, the CDR3 is TGTGCCAGCAGCCCGATCCCGGTGAGCTCCTACGAGCAGTACTTC.

In its sample, this clonotype was seen a few times. The chain is built from TRBV7-8 and TRBJ2-7; 9 bases are a match to TRBD1. J was trimmed by 1 base and V by 5 bases; bases with no gene match: 6. Germline CDR1 and CDR2: SGHVS and FQNEAQ. The CDR3 extends over 15 amino acids. The CDR3 is CASSIGQGQSYEQYF. CDR3 coding DNA: TGTGCCAGCAGCATTGGACAGGGGCAGTCCTACGAGCAGTACTTC. Complete variable domain (other parts from reference TRBV7-8 and TRBJ2-7): GAGVSQSPRYKVAKRGQDVALRCDPISGHVSLFWYQQALGQGPEFLTYFQNEAQLDKSGLPSDRFFAERPEGSVSTLKIQRTQQEDSAVYLCASSIGQGQSYEQYFGPGTRLTVT.

This sequence joins TRBV5-1 and TRBJ2-7; 7 nucleotides match TRBD1. V trimming: 0 bases; J trimming: 3 bases; junction bases outside the gene matches: 6. The CDR3 is 15 amino acids. Germline lookup yields CDR1 SGHRS and CDR2 YFSETQ. The DNA of the CDR3 is TGCGCCAGCAGCTTGGAAAGGGACAGCAACTACGAGCAGTACTTC. Its translation: CASSLERDSNYEQYF.

The chain joins TRBV6-1 to TRBJ2-1; D is unclear. Trimming stripped 7 bases from V and 3 bases from J, with 10 bases between. CDR1 MNHNS and CDR2 SASEGT come from the germline V gene. CDR3 length equals 13 residues. CDR3 nucleotides: TGTGCCAGCATGGAGTACGACTACAATGAGCAGTTCTTC. Translated: CASMEYDYNEQFF.

The chain is built from TRBV5-1 and TRBJ2-5, with a tentative D call TRBD1 (6 bases). Trimming took 4 bases from V and 4 from J, leaving 11 bases between them. CDR1 is SGHRS, CDR2 YFSETQ, per germline. The CDR3 is 13 amino acids. In DNA, the CDR3 is TGCGCCAGCAGCGGACCGGACAGAGAGACCCAGTACTTC. As protein: CASSGPDRETQYF.

This clonotype was seen a few times. The chain carries TRBV4-1 and TRBJ2-3; TRBD2 aligns across 9 bases. V trimming: 2 bases; J trimming: 0 bases; junction bases outside the gene matches: 12. The CDR3 totals 19 residues. Germline assignment: CDR1 MGHRA and CDR2 YSYEKL. CDR3 in amino acids: CASSQWLQREDSSTDTQYF. The CDR3 DNA sequence: TGCGCCAGCAGCCAATGGTTACAGCGGGAGGATTCTAGCACAGATACGCAGTATTTT.

The chain employs TRBV27 and TRBJ1-5; unclear D gene. CDR3 length equals 13 residues. CDR1 and CDR2 (germline): MNHEY, SMNVEV (reference sequence). V lost 0 bases to trimming and J lost 7 bases, with 7 bases between them. DNA of the CDR3: TGTGCCAGCAGTTTATCTTGGTTGCAGCCCCAGCATTTT. Its translation is CASSLSWLQPQHF.

A few counts support this clonotype. CDR3 sequence (DNA): TGTGCCAGCAGCTTGGTGCTTTTTGGGACAGGGATAACCTACGAGCAGTACTTC. Protein product: CASSLVLFGTGITYEQYF. The chain uses TRBV5-6 and TRBJ2-7; 9 bases fit TRBD1. This CDR3 comprises 18 residues. The V segment lost 0 bases and the J segment 2 bases; nucleotides outside the gene matches: 12. Germline CDR1 reads SGHDT; CDR2 reads YYEEEE.

The chain is built from TRBV7-9 and TRBJ2-1, with a weak D call TRBD2 (6 bases). Germline V gene lookup returns CDR1 SEHNR and CDR2 FQNEAQ (reference sequence). With 5 bases removed from V and 14 bases from J, the gap between germline ends came to 22 bases. The CDR3 spans 14 residues. The chain's CDR3 is CASSPLGTPWGEFF. Written as DNA, the CDR3 is TGTGCCAGCAGCCCGCTCGGGACTCCCTGGGGAGAGTTCTTC.

This clonotype appeared many times. The rearrangement joins TRBV24-1 to TRBJ2-3, with D unclear. Germline V lookup: CDR1 KGHDR, CDR2 SFDVKD. CDR3 length equals 15 residues. Between the trimmed V and J ends, which lost 3 bases and 0 bases, there was a span of 9 bases. The CDR3 coding sequence is TGTGCCACCAGTGATCTCGGATTTAGCACAGATACGCAGTATTTT. It encodes CATSDLGFSTDTQYF.

The rearrangement links TRBV5-1 to TRBJ1-3; possible D gene TRBD1, 5 bases. The CDR3 sequence is 16 residues long. Germline V gene sequence: CDR1 SGHRS, CDR2 YFSETQ. V lost 4 bases, J lost 0 bases, and 14 bases lay in between. The DNA for the CDR3 is TGCGCCAGCAGCCCCCAGGGATTCAACTCTGGAAACACCATATATTTT. As protein: CASSPQGFNSGNTIYF.

This clonotype has only one observation. V gene TRBV6-2 or TRBV6-3 combines with J gene TRBJ1-5; TRBD1 is a possible D gene (6 bases). CDR1 and CDR2 from the germline V gene are MNHEY and SVGEGT. Trimming shortened V by 5 bases and J by 1 base, and 15 bases separated the two germline ends. This CDR3 contains 16 residues. The CDR3 loop is CASSKKRTVSNQPQHF. The CDR3 DNA is TGTGCCAGCAGTAAGAAGAGGACAGTGAGCAATCAGCCCCAGCATTTT.

In its sample, this clonotype was seen a few times. This chain joins TRBV20-1 and TRBJ1-1; the match to TRBD1 covers 9 bases. The CDR3 extends over 14 amino acids. The V and J ends lost 6 bases and 0 bases, in that order; junction bases with no gene match: 5. CDR1 is DFQATT, CDR2 SNEGSKA, per germline (reference sequence). The CDR3 region has the DNA TGCAGTGCCCTACAGGGGGCTATGAACACTGAAGCTTTCTTT. As protein: CSALQGAMNTEAFF.

This clonotype appeared a few times. The chain joins TRBV12-3 or TRBV12-4 to TRBJ1-2; D gene unclear. Trimming took off 1 base at V and 4 bases at J, with 13 bases between the two ends. CDR3 length: 15 amino acids. This chain's CDR3 is CASSLVGGSGYGYTF. The DNA for the CDR3 is TGTGCCAGCAGTTTAGTAGGAGGGTCCGGCTATGGCTACACCTTC.

V and J are TRBV11-3 and TRBJ2-2; D gene uncertain. Germline V gene sequence: CDR1 SGHNT, CDR2 YENEEA. The germline V and J ends were trimmed by 4 bases and 0 bases, with 9 bases remaining between them. This CDR3 is 15 amino acids long. The CDR3 DNA reads TGTGCCAGCAGCTCACACCGTTCGAACACCGGGGAGCTGTTTTTT. It translates to CASSSHRSNTGELFF.

The V call is TRBV7-9, the J call TRBJ2-7; 7 nucleotides match TRBD1. Germline-derived CDR1 and CDR2 are SEHNR and FQNEAQ (reference sequence). The ends lost 1 base at V and 7 bases at J; junction bases unmatched: 4. The CDR3 has 13 residues. CDR3 in amino acids: CASSLGGGQEQYF. CDR3 DNA: TGTGCCAGCAGCTTAGGAGGGGGACAGGAGCAGTACTTC.

The table lists this clonotype with a few counts. V gene TRBV5-1 combines with J gene TRBJ1-1; TRBD1 matches at 7 bases. V lost 4 bases to trimming and J lost 3 bases; unmatched junction nucleotides: 6. Germline V lookup: CDR1 SGHRS, CDR2 YFSETQ. The CDR3 runs 14 residues. CDR3 sequence: CASSVQGGDTEAFF. In DNA form, the CDR3 reads TGCGCCAGCAGCGTCCAGGGGGGGGACACTGAAGCTTTCTTT.

CDR3 nucleotide sequence: TGTGCCAGCAGCTTAGGTAGCGGGAGTCCCGGGGAGCTGTTTTTT. Encoded protein: CASSLGSGSPGELFF. The chain links TRBV7-8 to TRBJ2-2; 9 bases agree with TRBD2. The length of the CDR3 is 15 residues. Germline V gene sequence: CDR1 SGHVS, CDR2 FQNEAQ. The J segment lost 6 bases and the V segment lost 1 base, leaving 3 bases of the junction unmatched.

This clonotype was counted only a few times. This chain links TRBV5-1 with TRBJ2-6; D uncertain. The germline gives CDR1 SGHRS, CDR2 YFSETQ. Trimming left V 4 bases short and J 4 bases short, with 9 bases between. The CDR3 extends over 14 amino acids. The CDR3 DNA follows: TGCGCCAGCAGCCACTCCCAAGGGGCCAACGTCCTGACTTTC. Its protein is CASSHSQGANVLTF.

The rearrangement uses TRBV20-1 and TRBJ1-1; unclear D gene. V lost 0 bases and J 1 base, leaving 15 bases between the germline ends. Germline assignment: CDR1 DFQATT and CDR2 SNEGSKA (reference sequence). The CDR3 length is 16 residues. CDR3 DNA: TGCAGTGCTAGAGATCTTCTCCACAAACCGAACACTGAAGCTTTCTTT. This sequence encodes CSARDLLHKPNTEAFF.

The rearrangement joins TRBV12-3 or TRBV12-4 to TRBJ2-5; the match to TRBD1 covers 12 bases. The CDR3 consists of 15 residues. With 6 bases clipped from V and 5 bases from J, the junction kept 7 bases outside the gene matches. The CDR3 here is CASSLRDRGPETQYF. CDR3 DNA sequence: TGTGCCAGCAGCCTCCGGGACAGGGGGCCGGAGACCCAGTACTTC.

This rearrangement joins TRBV7-2 to TRBJ2-1; 7 bases align to TRBD2. Germline lookup yields CDR1 SGHTA and CDR2 FQGNSA. The CDR3 loop spans 16 amino acids. V lost 2 bases and J lost 9; bases outside the gene matches: 13. The CDR3 nucleotides read TGTGCCAGCAGCTTATTTAGTGCGGGAGCACCCTTTGAGCAGTTCTTC. This encodes CASSLFSAGAPFEQFF.

A few counts support this clonotype. A much larger clone lies one base from this, so it may be a read error. The rearrangement uses TRBV5-1 and TRBJ2-1; the match to TRBD1 covers 8 bases. This CDR3 region has 14 residues. Per the germline V gene, CDR1 is SGHRS and CDR2 is YFSETQ. After removal of 1 base from V and 5 bases from J, the junction contained 2 bases not matched to a gene. The CDR3 coding sequence is TGCGCCAGCAGCTTGTGGACAGGGAACAATGAGCAGTTCTTC. This encodes CASSLWTGNNEQFF.

The CDR3: CASSLGPSDNEQFF. The CDR3 DNA reads as TGTGCCAGCAGCTTAGGCCCCAGCGACAATGAGCAGTTCTTC. The V gene is TRBV7-2, the J gene TRBJ2-1, with D unclear. Germline values: CDR1 SGHTA, CDR2 FQGNSA. With 1 base removed from V and 5 bases from J, the gap between germline ends came to 9 bases. The CDR3 runs to 14 residues.

The V call is TRBV20-1, the J call TRBJ2-7; TRBD2 might be the D (6 bases). V lost 5 bases and J 0 bases, leaving 14 bases between the germline ends. The CDR3 is made up of 14 amino acids. Germline V lookup: CDR1 DFQATT, CDR2 SNEGSKA (reference sequence). The CDR3 nucleotides are TGCAGTGCTCCTCGAGGGGACTCCTCCTACGAGCAGTACTTC. Translation: CSAPRGDSSYEQYF.